This passage covers 20 T cell receptor beta chains from one sample sequenced in a study of T-cell memory formation after mild COVID-19. Each CDR3 protein gets one entry after TCRdb re-called the 5' RACE reads with MiXCR. The table shows 350,000 to 500,000 distinct CDR3 sequences, with around a quarter occurring only once. Sequencing input: PBMCs or a T cell subset sorted from them (not recorded which). The receptors were sampled from an adult woman who had mild COVID-19 (a few samples of this study predate the infection). Cell type and time point are not known.

This clonotype is a singleton in its sample. The J gene is TRBJ1-5, the V gene TRBV7-2; TRBD1 is a possible D gene (6 bases). Per the germline V gene, CDR1 is SGHTA and CDR2 is FQGNSA. The CDR3 has 16 amino acids. Between the trimmed V and J ends, which lost 3 bases and 4 bases, there was a span of 16 bases. The CDR3 protein is CASSFILGAPNQPQHF. For the CDR3, the DNA is TGTGCCAGCAGCTTTATCTTGGGGGCCCCTAATCAGCCCCAGCATTTT.

This chain joins TRBV6-5 and TRBJ2-7; D perhaps matches TRBD1 (5 bases). Germline V CDR1 and CDR2: MNHEY, SVGAGI. V lost 6 bases and J 3 bases, leaving 9 bases between the germline ends. The CDR3 is 12 amino acids. In nucleotides, the CDR3 is TGTGCCAGCAGGGCGGACAACTACGAGCAGTACTTC. Protein: CASRADNYEQYF.

In this sample, this clonotype turned up a few times. The DNA for the CDR3 is TGTGCCAGCAGTTTTCAGACAGTGAACACTGAAGCTTTCTTT. As protein: CASSFQTVNTEAFF. The chain is built from TRBV7-9 and TRBJ1-1; maybe TRBD1 (5 bases). The CDR3 is 14 residues long. Germline-derived CDR1 and CDR2 are SEHNR and FQNEAQ (reference sequence). V shed 6 bases and J shed 0 bases, with 11 bases lying between them.

This clonotype was picked up a small number of times. CDR3 sequence (DNA): TGTGCCAGCAGTTACTCGATCGGCGGGTTTGGAAACACCATATATTTT. This encodes CASSYSIGGFGNTIYF. The J gene is TRBJ1-3, the V gene TRBV6-5; D not resolved. The germline CDR1 and CDR2 sequences are MNHEY and SVGAGI. This CDR3 comprises 16 residues. The germline V and J ends were trimmed by 0 bases and 3 bases, with 12 bases remaining between them.

The rearrangement uses TRBV5-1 and TRBJ1-1; possibly TRBD1 for D (6 bases). The CDR3 totals 15 residues. Trimming took 1 base from V and 1 from J, leaving 11 bases between them. CDR1 SGHRS and CDR2 YFSETQ come from the germline V gene. CDR3 loop: CASSLFGQTNTEAFF. In nucleotides, the CDR3 is TGCGCCAGCAGCTTGTTCGGACAGACGAACACTGAAGCTTTCTTT.

This chain uses TRBV12-3 or TRBV12-4 with TRBJ1-3; D is undetermined. The CDR3 covers 18 residues. Trimming removed 1 base at V and 1 base at J, with 17 bases between. This CDR3 is CASSLVRYYGPSGNTIYF. Here the CDR3 DNA reads TGTGCCAGCAGTTTAGTTAGGTACTACGGACCGTCTGGAAACACCATATATTTT.

The gene calls are TRBV6-2 or TRBV6-3 and TRBJ1-4; weak D call: TRBD1 (5 bases). CDR1 and CDR2 from the germline V gene are MNHEY and SVGEGT. The CDR3 has 14 amino acids. V was clipped by 4 bases and J by 10 bases, with 16 bases between them. The CDR3 bases are TGTGCCAGCAGTTCGGGGGACCTGTCTGGAAAACTGTTTTTT. This encodes CASSSGDLSGKLFF.

This sequence joins TRBV6-1 and TRBJ2-7, with TRBD1 as a possible D gene (7 bases). Looked up from germline, CDR1 is MNHNS and CDR2 is SASEGT. V lost 4 bases to trimming and J lost 3 bases, with 16 bases between them. The CDR3 covers 15 residues. The CDR3 DNA follows: TGTGCCAGCAGTGGCAGGGGGGACCTAATCTACGAGCAGTACTTC. Its protein is CASSGRGDLIYEQYF.

The chain uses TRBV5-4 and TRBJ1-1; D might be TRBD1 (6 bases). Germline V gene sequence: CDR1 SGHNT, CDR2 YYREEE (reference sequence). This CDR3 is built from 16 residues. V lost 2 bases, J lost 0 bases, and 14 bases lay in between. Here the CDR3 DNA reads TGTGCCAGCAGCTTAGACAGGCTGACTGTGAACACTGAAGCTTTCTTT. It codes for CASSLDRLTVNTEAFF.

The chain employs TRBV10-3 and TRBJ1-5, with unresolved D. The ends were cut back, 0 bases at V and 4 bases at J, with 7 bases in the middle. The CDR3 runs to 14 residues. The V gene's germline CDR1 is ENHRY and CDR2 SYGVKD. The CDR3 spells CAISESAVNQPQHF. CDR3 coding DNA: TGTGCCATCAGTGAGTCGGCAGTTAATCAGCCCCAGCATTTT.

The J gene is TRBJ1-1, the V gene TRBV25-1, with TRBD1 as a possible D gene (6 bases). The CDR3 runs 14 residues. Per germline, CDR1 MGHDK and CDR2 SYGVNS. V was clipped by 4 bases and J by 6 bases, with 15 bases between them. The DNA of the CDR3 is TGTGCCAGCAGTGTTTTGGTCAGGGGAGCTGAAGCTTTCTTT. Its translation: CASSVLVRGAEAFF.

The rearrangement joins TRBV7-3 to TRBJ1-6; weak D call: TRBD1 (5 bases). This CDR3 spans 13 amino acids. Germline CDR1 reads SGHTA; CDR2 reads FQGTGA. V lost 2 bases, J lost 10 bases, and 9 bases lay in between. CDR3 sequence (DNA): TGTGCCAGCAGCTTACAGGGTGGGTCACCCCTCCACTTT. The encoded protein is CASSLQGGSPLHF.

This chain connects TRBV10-3 to TRBJ2-7, with TRBD1 identical over 9 bases. In germline, CDR1 is ENHRY, CDR2 SYGVKD. CDR3 length: 15 amino acids. J lost 6 bases, V lost 3 bases, and 9 bases had no gene match. CDR3 sequence (DNA): TGTGCCATCAGTGACCCGGGACAGGGTTCGGTCGAGCAGTACTTC. It codes for CAISDPGQGSVEQYF.

The sample holds a few counts of this clonotype. CDR3 nucleotide sequence: TGCAGTGCTAGAGATGGGGGGAACACCGGGGAGCTGTTTTTT. Its translation: CSARDGGNTGELFF. This rearrangement joins TRBV20-1 to TRBJ2-2; D may match TRBD1 or TRBD2 (5 bases each). The CDR3 runs to 14 residues. The V and J ends lost 0 bases and 1 base respectively, with 6 bases between them. Germline values: CDR1 DFQATT, CDR2 SNEGSKA (reference sequence).

The chain is built from TRBV11-3 and TRBJ1-3; D is unresolved. The CDR3 runs 15 residues. CDR1 SGHNT and CDR2 YENEEA come from the germline V gene. With 1 base removed from V and 0 bases from J, the gap between germline ends came to 7 bases. The chain's CDR3 is CASSLGVPSGNTIYF. For the CDR3, the DNA is TGTGCCAGCAGCTTAGGGGTTCCCTCTGGAAACACCATATATTTT.

The V call is TRBV6-5, the J call TRBJ2-1, with 9 bases that match TRBD2. J lost 0 bases, V lost 6 bases, and 6 bases had no gene match. This CDR3 spans 16 amino acids. Germline V gives CDR1 MNHEY, CDR2 SVGAGI. The CDR3 nucleotides are TGTGCCAGCAGGCGGACTAGCGACAGCTCCTACAATGAGCAGTTCTTC. This translates into CASRRTSDSSYNEQFF.

The rearrangement uses TRBV27 and TRBJ1-5; D not certain. Per the germline V gene, CDR1 is MNHEY and CDR2 is SMNVEV (reference sequence). The CDR3 loop spans 15 amino acids. The V end was cut by 1 base, the J end by 3 bases, with 10 bases between. DNA of the CDR3: TGTGCCAGCAGTTTATTCGGGCAGGTCAATCAGCCCCAGCATTTT. Its protein is CASSLFGQVNQPQHF.

The chain employs TRBV2 and TRBJ1-1; D might be TRBD1 (6 bases). Deletions cut 6 bases from V and 1 base from J, with 12 bases between. The CDR3 loop spans 14 amino acids. Germline V gives CDR1 SNHLY, CDR2 FYNNEI. The CDR3 coding sequence is TGTGCCAGCAGGAGGGGGGAGAGGAACACTGAAGCTTTCTTT. Its protein is CASRRGERNTEAFF.

This clonotype showed up just a few times. The V call is TRBV25-1, the J call TRBJ2-7, with a weak D call TRBD1 (6 bases). V lost 5 bases and J lost 2, with 19 bases in between. CDR3 length: 16 amino acids. Germline V lookup: CDR1 MGHDK, CDR2 SYGVNS. CDR3 loop: CASSPSRGVGTYEQYF. The CDR3 nucleotides read TGTGCCAGCAGTCCCTCCAGGGGTGTGGGGACCTACGAGCAGTACTTC.

This clonotype was detected only a few times. The CDR3 is CASSYSGTNSYEQYF. In DNA, the CDR3 is TGTGCCAGCAGTTACTCGGGGACCAACTCCTACGAGCAGTACTTC. The chain carries TRBV6-2 or TRBV6-3 and TRBJ2-7; D tentatively fits TRBD1 or TRBD2 (5 bases each). The CDR3 spans 15 residues. Trimming removed 0 bases from V and 0 bases from J, with 9 bases in between. Germline V lookup: CDR1 MNHEY, CDR2 SVGEGT.